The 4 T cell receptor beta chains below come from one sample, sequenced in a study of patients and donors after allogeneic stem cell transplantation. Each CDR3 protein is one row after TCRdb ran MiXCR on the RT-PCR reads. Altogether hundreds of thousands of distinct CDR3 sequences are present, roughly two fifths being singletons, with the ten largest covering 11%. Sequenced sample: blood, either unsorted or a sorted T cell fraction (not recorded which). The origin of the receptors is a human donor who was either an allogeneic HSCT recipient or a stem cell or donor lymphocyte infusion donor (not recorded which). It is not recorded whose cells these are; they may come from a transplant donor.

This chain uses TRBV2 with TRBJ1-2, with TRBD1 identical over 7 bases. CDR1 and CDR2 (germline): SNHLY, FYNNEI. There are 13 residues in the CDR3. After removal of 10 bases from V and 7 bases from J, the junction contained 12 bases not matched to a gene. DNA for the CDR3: TGTGCCACTCGAGACAGGGCCTTTTCTGGCTACACCTTC. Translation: CATRDRAFSGYTF.

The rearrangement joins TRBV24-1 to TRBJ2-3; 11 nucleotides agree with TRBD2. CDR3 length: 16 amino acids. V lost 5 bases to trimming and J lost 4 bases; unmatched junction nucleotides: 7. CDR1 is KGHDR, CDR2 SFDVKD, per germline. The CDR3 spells CATSGKTSGGPDTQYF. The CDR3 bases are TGTGCCACCAGTGGGAAAACTAGCGGGGGACCAGATACGCAGTATTTT.

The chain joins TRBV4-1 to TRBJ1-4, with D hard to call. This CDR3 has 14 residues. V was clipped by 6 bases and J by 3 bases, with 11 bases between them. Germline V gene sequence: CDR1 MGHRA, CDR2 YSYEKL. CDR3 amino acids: CASRNLRPNEKLFF. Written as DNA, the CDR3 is TGCGCCAGCAGGAATTTACGTCCTAATGAAAAACTGTTTTTT.

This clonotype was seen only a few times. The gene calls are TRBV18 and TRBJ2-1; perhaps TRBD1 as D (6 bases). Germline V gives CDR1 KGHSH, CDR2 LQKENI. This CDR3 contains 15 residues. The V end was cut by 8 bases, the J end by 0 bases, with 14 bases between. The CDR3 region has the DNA TGTGCCAGCAGCCCCAGGGGCAGCTCCTACAATGAGCAGTTCTTC. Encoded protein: CASSPRGSSYNEQFF. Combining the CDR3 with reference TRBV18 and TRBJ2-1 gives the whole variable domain NAGVMQNPRHLVRRRGQEARLRCSPMKGHSHVYWYRQLPEEGLKFMVYLQKENIIDESGMPKERFSAEFPKEGPSILRIQQVVRGDSAAYFCASSPRGSSYNEQFFGPGTRLTVL.